These 3 T cell receptor beta chains share one sample of origin, sequenced in a study of Graves' ophthalmopathy and Graves' hyperthyroidism. RNA transcripts served as template for amplifying TCR beta CDR3 sequences. First-round RT-PCR relied on HTBI primers, and a second-round multiplex PCR came next. Via MiXCR, TCRdb re-called the multiplex PCR reads, giving one row per CDR3 protein. Of about 370,000 distinct CDR3 sequences in the sample, around 16% were seen once. Sequenced: peripheral blood. These receptors were obtained from a young woman with Graves' ophthalmopathy.

Ten or more counts support this clonotype. This chain joins TRBV12-3 or TRBV12-4 and TRBJ2-3, with 11 bases fitting TRBD2. V gave up 1 base and J gave up 1 base; unmatched junction bases: 10. The CDR3 runs 19 residues. The CDR3 reads CASSLGLAGGAARTDTQYF. CDR3 DNA sequence: TGTGCCAGCAGTTTAGGCCTAGCGGGAGGTGCTGCTCGCACAGATACGCAGTATTTT.

This clonotype was detected many times. As DNA, the CDR3 is TGTGCCACCAGTGATCCGTCAGGGAACACCGGGGAGCTGTTTTTT. As protein: CATSDPSGNTGELFF. This rearrangement joins TRBV24-1 to TRBJ2-2; the D is unclear. V was pared by 3 bases and J by 1 base, with 8 bases between. Germline V CDR1 and CDR2: KGHDR, SFDVKD. The CDR3 has 15 amino acids.

This clonotype was recorded many times. CDR3 DNA sequence: TGTGCCAGCAGCCCGCAGGGACAGGGGGCAAACTATGGCTACACCTTC. It codes for CASSPQGQGANYGYTF. The genes are TRBV7-8 and TRBJ1-2; 12 bases match TRBD1. The V gene end was trimmed by 5 bases and the J gene end by 2 bases; junction bases not matched to a gene: 6. The V gene's germline CDR1 is SGHVS and CDR2 FQNEAQ. This CDR3 spans 16 amino acids.